The 3 T cell receptor beta chains in this list originate from one sample, sequenced in a study of human T cells and chemical hapten exposure. Using its own MiXCR run on the RACE reads, TCRdb lists one record per CDR3 protein. The data show roughly 69,000 distinct CDR3 sequences, with 11% seen just once and about 2.3% held by the top ten. The time point: patch test 3, about 24 weeks after DPC sensitization. The treatment is: therapeutic diphenylcyclopropenone sensitization with weekly scalp DPC. The specimen was whole blood, collected in connection with sensitization to the hapten diphenylcyclopropenone (DPC). These TCRs come from a woman between 25 and 40 years old with alopecia areata. Some clones in this sample may be carry-over from other donors' samples.

The V call is TRBV28, the J call TRBJ2-7; TRBD2 might be the D (5 bases). Trimming removed 4 bases at V and 4 bases at J, with 11 bases between. Germline-derived CDR1 and CDR2 are MDHEN and SYDVKM. This CDR3 has 13 residues. This chain's CDR3 is CASSYGRGYEQYF. Here the CDR3 DNA reads TGTGCCAGCAGTTACGGACGCGGGTACGAGCAGTACTTC.

This clonotype occurred a few times. V gene TRBV7-8 combines with J gene TRBJ2-3; weak D call: TRBD2 (5 bases). The CDR3 contains 15 residues. The germline V gene encodes CDR1 SGHVS and CDR2 FQNEAQ. Trimming pared 4 bases from V and 3 bases from J, leaving 14 bases between. CDR3 sequence: CASSSLGLGTDTQYF. CDR3 coding DNA: TGTGCCAGCAGCTCACTAGGGTTAGGAACAGATACGCAGTATTTT.

This clonotype was observed a few times. The genes are TRBV28 and TRBJ1-1; perhaps TRBD1 as D (5 bases). This CDR3 spans 13 amino acids. V lost 7 bases to trimming and J lost 7 bases, with 16 bases between them. CDR1 and CDR2 from the germline V gene are MDHEN and SYDVKM. In DNA, the CDR3 is TGTGCCAGCATCGGCGGGGGGTTAGTTGAAGCTTTCTTT. It codes for CASIGGGLVEAFF.